These 20 T cell receptor beta chains came from one sample sequenced in a study of identical twins. Each CDR3 protein gets one entry after TCRdb re-called the 5' RACE reads with MiXCR. The data show under 450,000 distinct CDR3 sequences, with about 18% seen just once and about 12% held by the top ten. What was sequenced was naive T cells sorted from blood. The receptors shown here come from a man aged 50 or older in good health.

This clonotype turned up a few times. This chain connects TRBV4-2 to TRBJ2-3; no firm D call. The germline V gene encodes CDR1 LGHNA and CDR2 YNFKEQ. Deletions cut 1 base from V and 0 bases from J, with 11 bases between. This CDR3 contains 16 residues. CDR3 sequence reads: CASSQGPTKSTDTQYF. CDR3 nucleotide sequence: TGTGCCAGCAGCCAAGGCCCTACCAAGAGCACAGATACGCAGTATTTT.

This clonotype has at least ten counts. The rearrangement links TRBV5-5 to TRBJ2-7; 9 nucleotides line up with TRBD1. Germline V gene sequence: CDR1 SGHKS, CDR2 YYEKEE (reference sequence). The CDR3 covers 14 residues. V trimming: 4 bases; J trimming: 9 bases; junction bases outside the gene matches: 11. The CDR3 DNA sequence: TGTGCCAGCAGCATGCCGGGACAGGGAGAACGGCAGTACTTC. Encoded protein: CASSMPGQGERQYF. The variable domain in full, completed from reference TRBV5-5 and TRBJ2-7, reads DAGVTQSPTHLIKTRGQQVTLRCSPISGHKSVSWYQQVLGQGPQFIFQYYEKEERGRGNFPDRFSARQFPNYSSELNVNALLLGDSALYLCASSMPGQGERQYFGPGTRLTVT.

This clonotype was observed a handful of times. This chain connects TRBV6-5 to TRBJ2-5, with a weak D call TRBD2 (6 bases). From germline, CDR1 is MNHEY and CDR2 SVGAGI. The length of the CDR3 is 17 residues. Trimming shortened V by 2 bases and J by 5 bases, and 21 bases separated the two germline ends. CDR3 in amino acids: CASSYNGGLRAGETQYF. CDR3 in DNA: TGTGCCAGCAGTTACAATGGGGGGTTGAGGGCCGGGGAGACCCAGTACTTC.

This clonotype was detected many times. The chain links TRBV20-1 to TRBJ2-2; 7 bases are shared with TRBD2. The junction had 9 bases not matched to a gene; V was cut back by 6 bases and J by 5 bases. Germline V gene lookup returns CDR1 DFQATT and CDR2 SNEGSKA (reference sequence). CDR3 length: 14 amino acids. DNA of the CDR3: TGCAGTGCCACGGGGAGGGGCAGAACCGGGGAGCTGTTTTTT. Amino acid sequence: CSATGRGRTGELFF.

The chain links TRBV20-1 to TRBJ2-3; TRBD1 agrees at 7 bases. Trimming at V came to 3 bases and at J to 2 bases, leaving 5 bases not matched to a gene. Germline CDR1 reads DFQATT; CDR2 reads SNEGSKA (reference sequence). CDR3 length equals 14 residues. CDR3 loop: CSARGQLPTDTQYF. For the CDR3, the DNA is TGCAGTGCTAGGGGACAGTTACCCACAGATACGCAGTATTTT.

This clonotype was seen a handful of times. The rearrangement joins TRBV12-3 or TRBV12-4 to TRBJ1-5, with D perhaps matching TRBD1 (6 bases). Trimming cost V 6 bases and J 6 bases, with 15 bases left between them. The CDR3 consists of 14 residues. In nucleotides, the CDR3 is TGTGCCAGCAGACAAACAGGGTCGGGTCAGCCCCAGCATTTT. This encodes CASRQTGSGQPQHF.

The table lists this clonotype with a few counts. V is TRBV7-9 and J is TRBJ1-3; D is undetermined. The CDR3 totals 15 residues. CDR1 is SEHNR, CDR2 FQNEAQ, per germline (reference sequence). Trimming cost V 3 bases and J 0 bases, with 9 bases left between them. For the CDR3, the DNA is TGTGCCAGCAGCTTCATGGTGAGCTCTGGAAACACCATATATTTT. This codes for CASSFMVSSGNTIYF.

The chain is built from TRBV5-1 and TRBJ2-7; 9 bases match TRBD1. The V gene end was trimmed by 6 bases and the J gene end by 5 bases; junction bases not matched to a gene: 15. The CDR3 runs 16 residues. Per the germline V gene, CDR1 is SGHRS and CDR2 is YFSETQ. The CDR3 sequence: CASKVREGQGTHEQYF. CDR3 in DNA: TGCGCCAGCAAGGTTCGGGAAGGACAGGGGACTCACGAGCAGTACTTC. The full variable domain, rest sourced from reference TRBV5-1 and TRBJ2-7, is KAGVTQTPRYLIKTRGQQVTLSCSPISGHRSVSWYQQTPGQGLQFLFEYFSETQRNKGNFPGRFSGRQFSNSRSEMNVSTLELGDSALYLCASKVREGQGTHEQYFGPGTRLTVT.

This rearrangement joins TRBV5-1 to TRBJ2-1; 7 nucleotides align to TRBD2. V dropped 3 bases and J dropped 3; count of bases not matched to a gene: 9. The CDR3 runs to 16 residues. The germline CDR1 and CDR2 sequences are SGHRS and YFSETQ. The chain's CDR3 is CASSSGGERVYNEQFF. CDR3 in DNA: TGCGCCAGCAGCTCGGGGGGAGAGAGGGTCTACAATGAGCAGTTCTTC.

This clonotype was detected many times. The chain joins TRBV4-3 to TRBJ2-1; weak D call: TRBD1 (6 bases). The CDR3 contains 15 residues. The germline V and J ends were trimmed by 2 bases and 1 base, with 9 bases remaining between them. Germline V gene sequence: CDR1 LGHNA, CDR2 YSLEER. CDR3 amino acids: CASSQSGVSYNEQFF. The CDR3 coding sequence is TGCGCCAGCAGCCAATCAGGGGTTTCCTACAATGAGCAGTTCTTC.

This clonotype was observed a handful of times. The rearrangement links TRBV20-1 to TRBJ2-1; the D call may be TRBD1 or TRBD2 (5 bases each). With 4 bases removed from V and 3 bases from J, the gap between germline ends came to 10 bases. Germline CDR1 and CDR2: DFQATT and SNEGSKA (reference sequence). This CDR3 is built from 13 residues. The CDR3 here is CSAIGTLYNEQFF. The CDR3 DNA reads TGCAGTGCTATCGGGACGCTCTACAATGAGCAGTTCTTC.

J is TRBJ2-1 and V is TRBV7-3; D unclear. This CDR3 spans 15 amino acids. The V gene lost 0 bases and the J gene lost 0 bases, with 6 bases spanning the gap. Germline CDR1 SGHTA, CDR2 FQGTGA. The CDR3 sequence: CASSLTRSSYNEQFF. CDR3 in DNA: TGTGCCAGCAGCTTAACTAGAAGCTCCTACAATGAGCAGTTCTTC.

The chain carries TRBV4-3 and TRBJ2-7, with D hard to call. CDR1 and CDR2 (germline): LGHNA, YSLEER. The CDR3 runs to 13 residues. Deletions cut 4 bases from V and 2 bases from J, with 9 bases between. The CDR3 here is CASSRDQTYEQYF. For the CDR3, the DNA is TGCGCCAGCAGCCGAGACCAGACCTACGAGCAGTACTTC.

The chain carries TRBV4-2 and TRBJ2-3; 14 nucleotides align to TRBD2. After removal of 0 bases from V and 2 bases from J, the junction contained 13 bases not matched to a gene. CDR3 length equals 21 residues. The V gene's germline CDR1 is LGHNA and CDR2 YNFKEQ. The CDR3 protein is CASSQDLSTSGRAGTTDTQYF. CDR3 coding DNA: TGTGCCAGCAGCCAAGATCTTTCGACTAGCGGGAGGGCCGGAACCACAGATACGCAGTATTTT.

This clonotype was counted between two and nine times. The chain joins TRBV5-5 to TRBJ2-1, with 8 bases aligning to TRBD1. Germline V gene data show CDR1 as SGHKS and CDR2 as YYEKEE (reference sequence). The V and J ends lost 4 bases and 4 bases, in that order; junction bases with no gene match: 7. The CDR3 sequence is 15 residues long. The CDR3 bases are TGTGCCAGCAGCCACGGACAGGGTCTTTACAATGAGCAGTTCTTC. Amino acids: CASSHGQGLYNEQFF.

The table lists this clonotype with a few counts. This chain connects TRBV5-1 to TRBJ2-1; TRBD2 matches at 11 bases. The ends lost 4 bases at V and 0 bases at J; junction bases unmatched: 12. In germline, CDR1 is SGHRS, CDR2 YFSETQ. The CDR3 sequence is 19 residues long. The CDR3 loop reads CASSPAWLAGGSSYNEQFF. CDR3 DNA sequence: TGCGCCAGCAGCCCCGCGTGGCTAGCGGGGGGCAGCTCCTACAATGAGCAGTTCTTC.

In this sample, this clonotype turned up many times. The V call is TRBV28, the J call TRBJ1-2, with D possibly TRBD1 on 5 matching bases. V was shortened by 5 bases and J by 3 bases, with 16 bases between the two germline ends. Germline-derived CDR1 and CDR2 are MDHEN and SYDVKM. The CDR3 contains 15 residues. The CDR3 sequence is CASSLTRTGDYGYTF. CDR3 nucleotides: TGTGCCAGCAGTCTGACCCGGACGGGGGACTATGGCTACACCTTC.

The gene calls are TRBV7-2 and TRBJ2-1; D not resolved. Trimming stripped 3 bases from V and 2 bases from J, with 11 bases between. The CDR3 has 15 amino acids. Germline V gene sequence: CDR1 SGHTA, CDR2 FQGNSA. The CDR3, as DNA: TGTGCCAGCAGCTTCCTACGGATAGCCTACAATGAGCAGTTCTTC. It translates to CASSFLRIAYNEQFF.

This clonotype was seen ten or more times. The V and J genes are TRBV15 and TRBJ2-5, with 9 nucleotides matching TRBD1. Germline V CDR1 and CDR2: LNHNV, YYDKDF (reference sequence). This CDR3 has 17 residues. V lost 0 bases to trimming and J lost 5 bases; unmatched junction nucleotides: 10. CDR3 protein: CATSRDGTGGGEETQYF. The CDR3, as DNA: TGTGCCACCAGCAGAGATGGTACAGGGGGCGGGGAGGAGACCCAGTACTTC.

The sample holds many counts of this clonotype. The V call is TRBV5-1, the J call TRBJ2-5; the match to TRBD1 covers 8 bases. V dropped 6 bases and J dropped 5; count of bases not matched to a gene: 9. The germline V gene encodes CDR1 SGHRS and CDR2 YFSETQ. This CDR3 is built from 14 residues. The DNA for the CDR3 is TGCGCCAGCACCGCGACTGGACAGGGTGAGACCCAGTACTTC. This gives the protein CASTATGQGETQYF.